This T cell receptor (beta chain) was observed in a study of CD8+ T cells in alopecia areata (dated by TCRdb to the late 2010s). Background for the entire study: The treated patients, all with moderate-to-severe alopecia areata, were enrolled in an open-label pilot trial of oral tofacitinib given at 5 to 10 mg twice daily. In both human patients and the C3H/HeJ mouse model, the study applied high-throughput TCRbeta sequencing to look at T cell clonal expansion in alopecia areata. TCRbeta CDR3 regions were amplified by immunoSEQ multiplex PCR with 35 Vbeta forward and 13 Jbeta reverse primers. Scalp clonality was compared across normal scalp (n=4), patchy alopecia areata scalp (n=8), and alopecia totalis/universalis scalp (n=8). The RNA source kit depended on sample type: the PAXgene miRNA kit for fixed scalp, the miRNeasy kit for PBMCs, and the RNeasy kit for mouse skin. Biopsies were taken from tofacitinib-treated patients at baseline and at 4 and 24 weeks of treatment, and a later scalp biopsy was taken in several of the tofacitinib-treated patients. Scalp tissue and sorted CD4+ and CD8+ peripheral blood T cells from patchy and totalis/universalis alopecia areata patients and from healthy controls were covered by human TCRbeta sequencing. Tofacitinib was given for 6 to 18 months, followed by 6 months of follow-up off drug to assess delayed response and recurrence. Summary of the overall study and its limitations: TCR sequences shared between patients were less clear than in mice, possibly partly because of HLA diversity in the patient population. Unlike mouse skin, which is dominated by gammadelta T cells, normal human skin has resident alphabeta T cells that are also sequenced, and this complicates analysis of the scalp TCR repertoire. Compared with normal scalp, lesional scalp had higher clonality and more expanded CD8+ clones, particularly in alopecia totalis/universalis, a pattern that suggests antigenic drive.

Libraries were prepared through the immunoSEQ multiplex PCR assay. To provide template for TCR sequencing, every sample had RNA extracted and reverse transcribed into cDNA. First-strand cDNA was synthesized using SuperScript III with a 2:1 mix of oligo-dT and random hexamers. A synthetic immune receptor repertoire was used to assess amplification bias, and residual bias was removed computationally. The original pipeline was this. Raw reads were preprocessed for error removal, and CDR3 was defined according to IMGT conventions as running from the conserved cysteine to phenylalanine. Clonality was computed by normalizing Shannon entropy by log2 of the number of productive unique TCRs and subtracting the result from 1. CD4 or CD8 identity of scalp clones was inferred by cross-referencing scalp TCRbeta sequences with sorted blood CD4 and CD8 repertoires. TCRdb provides this immuneACCESS table in a form limited to in-frame rearrangements. Some clones are lacking; in checked studies, under half of them reflect an unresolved V gene, and why the rest are absent is not known. V and J calls and clone size follow that table, whereas D and trimming were derived from the DNA. This sample lists 160,000 or so clones; around half were detected once. The ten biggest clones cover roughly a fifth of the sample.

The CDR3 starts with the cysteine, ends with the phenylalanine, and has 10 residues. Only the CDR3 DNA is retained, 30 bases long and in frame from the first base. As encoded in the germline V gene, CDR1 is SQVTM while CDR2 is ANQGSEA. Relative to germline, V is 3 bases shorter and J is 8 bases shorter, with 7 bases between their ends. Regarding this clone: Its antigen is not yet known. The record has no base qualities; no much larger clone is one base away.

In the paper's terms, the time point label means: baseline before oral tofacitinib. Peripheral blood and lesional scalp punch biopsies were obtained from patients with alopecia areata. PBMCs were separated by density centrifugation and stained for CD3, CD4 and CD8, after which CD4+ and CD8+ T cells were sorted on a FACSAria. The specimen was CD8+ T cells sorted from blood, collected at week 0. The rearranged segments are TRBV29-1 and TRBJ1-2; a confident D gene designation cannot be given. The sequence was obtained from a human donor with alopecia areata. The DNA reads as follows: TGCAGCGTTGAGGAAGGGGGCTACACCTTC. Protein translation: CSVEEGGYTF.